Given below is one T cell receptor beta chain in context. Its antigen is unidentified. The V and J ends lost 2 bases and 3 bases respectively, with 8 bases between them. The CDR3 spans 13 residues. Germline V CDR1 and CDR2: MNHEY, SVGAGI. The data belong to a study of T cells in narcolepsy. As for the study in general: Enrolled donors included narcolepsy type 1 or type 2 patients and healthy controls. Broader study findings: Healthy controls reportedly lacked the autoreactive clonotypes serially found in patients' blood. Some memory CD4+ repertoires had no autoreactive clone sequences.

Only in-frame clones appear in the TCRdb table, and some are missing; sequencing was by immunoSEQ multiplex PCR. Among approximately 30,000 clones listed, approximately 80% were seen once. The clonotype originates from a human donor in good health. The J gene is TRBJ2-7, the V gene TRBV6-5; TRBD2 is a possible D gene (6 bases). Source material: memory (CD45RA-) CD4+ T cells from blood. CDR3 nucleotides: TGTGCCAGCAGTTACCGGGAGAACTACGAGCAGTACTTC. Amino acid sequence: CASSYRENYEQYF.